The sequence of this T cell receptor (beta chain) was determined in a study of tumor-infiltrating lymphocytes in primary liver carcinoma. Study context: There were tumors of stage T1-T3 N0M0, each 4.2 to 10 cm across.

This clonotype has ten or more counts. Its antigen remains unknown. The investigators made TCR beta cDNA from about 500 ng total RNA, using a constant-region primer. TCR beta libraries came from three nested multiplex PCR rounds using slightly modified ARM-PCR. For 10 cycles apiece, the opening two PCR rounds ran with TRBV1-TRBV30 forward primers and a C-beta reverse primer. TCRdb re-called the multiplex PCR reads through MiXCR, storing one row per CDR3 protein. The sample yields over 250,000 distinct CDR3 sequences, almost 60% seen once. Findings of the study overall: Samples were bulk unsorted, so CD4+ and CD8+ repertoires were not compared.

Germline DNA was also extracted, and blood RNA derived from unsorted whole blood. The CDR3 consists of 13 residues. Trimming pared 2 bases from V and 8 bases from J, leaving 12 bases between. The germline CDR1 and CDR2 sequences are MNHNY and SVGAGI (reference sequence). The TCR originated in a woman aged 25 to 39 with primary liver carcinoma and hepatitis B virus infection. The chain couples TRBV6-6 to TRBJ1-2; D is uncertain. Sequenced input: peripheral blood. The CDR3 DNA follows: TGTGCCAGCAGTTACACCCTTGAAGGGGGCTACACCTTC. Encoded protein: CASSYTLEGGYTF.